Detailed here is one TCR beta chain. This sample is part of a study of CD8 T cells in ankylosing spondylitis. TCRdb independently ran MiXCR on the 5' RACE reads; one entry per CDR3 protein. The top ten clones hold around 33% of a sample with roughly 230,000 distinct CDR3 sequences, 18% of them seen once. V was cut by 0 bases and J by 4 bases, with 16 bases left in between. This CDR3 is 16 amino acids long. Germline V gene data show CDR1 as MGHRA and CDR2 as YSYEKL. The rearrangement joins TRBV4-1 to TRBJ2-7; possible D gene TRBD2, 5 bases. Sequences were obtained from blood, either unsorted or a sorted T cell fraction (not recorded which). The origin of this receptor is a male donor with ankylosing spondylitis or in good health (not recorded which). CDR3 coding DNA: TGCGCCAGCAGCCAAGATGGCCCCCTCGAGGGTTACGAGCAGTACTTC. It yields the protein CASSQDGPLEGYEQYF.